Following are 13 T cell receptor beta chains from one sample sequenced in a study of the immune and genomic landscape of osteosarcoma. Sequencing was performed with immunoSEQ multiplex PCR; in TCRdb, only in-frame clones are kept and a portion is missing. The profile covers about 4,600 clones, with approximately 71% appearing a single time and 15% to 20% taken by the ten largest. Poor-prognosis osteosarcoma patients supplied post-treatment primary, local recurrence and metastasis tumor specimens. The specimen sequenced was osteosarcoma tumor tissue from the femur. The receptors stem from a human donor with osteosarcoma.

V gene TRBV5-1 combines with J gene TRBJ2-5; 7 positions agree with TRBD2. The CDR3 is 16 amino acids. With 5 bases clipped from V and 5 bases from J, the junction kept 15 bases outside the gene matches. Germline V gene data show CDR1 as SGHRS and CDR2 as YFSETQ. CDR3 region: CASRPASGDRRETQYF. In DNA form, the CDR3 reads TGCGCCAGCAGACCCGCTAGCGGAGACCGTAGGGAGACCCAGTACTTC.

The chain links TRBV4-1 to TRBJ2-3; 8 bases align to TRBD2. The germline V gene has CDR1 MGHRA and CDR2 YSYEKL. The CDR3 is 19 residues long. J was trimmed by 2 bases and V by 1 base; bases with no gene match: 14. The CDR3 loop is CASSQVGMRAGGPTDTQYF. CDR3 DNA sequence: TGCGCCAGCAGCCAAGTGGGCATGAGGGCGGGAGGCCCCACAGATACGCAGTATTTT.

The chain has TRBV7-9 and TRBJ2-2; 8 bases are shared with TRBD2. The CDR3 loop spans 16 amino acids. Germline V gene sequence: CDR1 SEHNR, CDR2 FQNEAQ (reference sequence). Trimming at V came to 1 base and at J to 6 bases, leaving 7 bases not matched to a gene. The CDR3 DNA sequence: TGTGCCAGCAGCTTAGTGGGGACTAGAGCCGCCGGGGAGCTGTTTTTT. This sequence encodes CASSLVGTRAAGELFF.

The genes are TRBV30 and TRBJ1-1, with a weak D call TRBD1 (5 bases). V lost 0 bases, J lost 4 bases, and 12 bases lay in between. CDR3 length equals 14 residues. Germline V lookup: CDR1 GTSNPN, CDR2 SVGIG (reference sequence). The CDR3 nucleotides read TGTGCCTGGAGTGTCACCAGTGGGGGCACTGAAGCTTTCTTT. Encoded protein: CAWSVTSGGTEAFF.

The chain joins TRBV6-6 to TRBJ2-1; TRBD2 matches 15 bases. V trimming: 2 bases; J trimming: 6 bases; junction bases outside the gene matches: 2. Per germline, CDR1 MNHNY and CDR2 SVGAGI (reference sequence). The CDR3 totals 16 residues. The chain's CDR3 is CASSYRTSGRANEQFF. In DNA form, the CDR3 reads TGTGCCAGCAGTTACCGGACTAGCGGGAGGGCCAATGAGCAGTTCTTC.

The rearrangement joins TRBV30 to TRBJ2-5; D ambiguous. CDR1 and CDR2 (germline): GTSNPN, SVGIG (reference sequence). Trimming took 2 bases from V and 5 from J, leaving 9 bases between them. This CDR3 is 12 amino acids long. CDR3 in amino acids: CAWSTGAETQYF. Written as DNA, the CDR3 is TGTGCCTGGAGTACGGGTGCGGAGACCCAGTACTTC. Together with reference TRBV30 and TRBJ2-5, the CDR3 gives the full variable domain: SQTIHQWPATLVQPVGSPLSLECTVEGTSNPNLYWYRQAAGRGLQLLFYSVGIGQISSEVPQNLSASRPQDRQFILSSKKLLLSDSGFYLCAWSTGAETQYFGPGTRLLVL.

CDR3 nucleotides: TGTGCCAGTAGTATCTGGACAGACTCGAATGAGCAGTTCTTC. Its protein is CASSIWTDSNEQFF. The chain uses TRBV19 and TRBJ2-1; TRBD1 might be the D (6 bases). V was clipped by 3 bases and J by 7 bases, with 13 bases between them. The CDR3 covers 14 residues. Germline V gene data show CDR1 as LNHDA and CDR2 as SQIVND (reference sequence). Variable domain in full (rest from reference TRBV19 and TRBJ2-1): DGGITQSPKYLFRKEGQNVTLSCEQNLNHDAMYWYRQDPGQGLRLIYYSQIVNDFQKGDIAEGYSVSREKKESFPLTVTSAQKNPTAFYLCASSIWTDSNEQFFGPGTRLTVL.

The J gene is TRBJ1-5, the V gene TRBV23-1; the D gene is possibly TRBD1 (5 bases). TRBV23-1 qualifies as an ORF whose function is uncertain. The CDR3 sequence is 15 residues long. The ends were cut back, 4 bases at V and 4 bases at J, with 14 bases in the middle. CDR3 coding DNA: TGCGCCAGCAGTCCCGGCGGGGGGGGGAATCAGCCCCAGCATTTT. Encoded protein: CASSPGGGGNQPQHF.

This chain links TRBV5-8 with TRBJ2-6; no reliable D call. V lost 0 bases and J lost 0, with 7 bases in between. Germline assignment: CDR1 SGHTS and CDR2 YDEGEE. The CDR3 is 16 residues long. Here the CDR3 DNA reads TGTGCCAGCAGCTTGGGTAGTTACTCTGGGGCCAACGTCCTGACTTTC. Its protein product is CASSLGSYSGANVLTF.

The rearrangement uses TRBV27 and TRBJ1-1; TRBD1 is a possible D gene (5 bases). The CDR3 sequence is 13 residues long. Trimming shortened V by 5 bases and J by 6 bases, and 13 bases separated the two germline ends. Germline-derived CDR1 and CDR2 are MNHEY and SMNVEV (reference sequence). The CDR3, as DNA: TGTGCCAGCAGTCGGACGGGGCGGGCTGAAGCTTTCTTT. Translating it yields CASSRTGRAEAFF.

CDR3: CASSLAGLAGVAPDNEQFF. Here the CDR3 DNA reads TGTGCCAGCAGCTTAGCGGGACTAGCGGGAGTAGCTCCCGACAATGAGCAGTTCTTC. The chain uses TRBV7-9 and TRBJ2-1; 14 bases agree with TRBD2. V lost 0 bases, J lost 5 bases, and 9 bases stayed unmatched. The CDR3 is 19 residues long. Germline-derived CDR1 and CDR2 are SEHNR and FQNEAQ (reference sequence).

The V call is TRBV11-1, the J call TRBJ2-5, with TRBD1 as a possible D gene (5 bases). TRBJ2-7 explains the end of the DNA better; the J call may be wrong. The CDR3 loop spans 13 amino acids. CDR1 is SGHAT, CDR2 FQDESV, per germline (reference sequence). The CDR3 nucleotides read TGTGCCAGCAGCCGCGGACATGCCTACGAGCAGTACTTC. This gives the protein CASSRGHAYEQYF.

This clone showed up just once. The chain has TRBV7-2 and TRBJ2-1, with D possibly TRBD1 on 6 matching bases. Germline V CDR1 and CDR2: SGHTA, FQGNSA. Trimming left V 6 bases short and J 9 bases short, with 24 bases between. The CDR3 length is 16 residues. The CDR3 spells CASSFQSGTPSGEQFF. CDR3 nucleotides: TGTGCCAGCAGTTTCCAATCCGGGACACCCTCCGGTGAGCAGTTCTTC.